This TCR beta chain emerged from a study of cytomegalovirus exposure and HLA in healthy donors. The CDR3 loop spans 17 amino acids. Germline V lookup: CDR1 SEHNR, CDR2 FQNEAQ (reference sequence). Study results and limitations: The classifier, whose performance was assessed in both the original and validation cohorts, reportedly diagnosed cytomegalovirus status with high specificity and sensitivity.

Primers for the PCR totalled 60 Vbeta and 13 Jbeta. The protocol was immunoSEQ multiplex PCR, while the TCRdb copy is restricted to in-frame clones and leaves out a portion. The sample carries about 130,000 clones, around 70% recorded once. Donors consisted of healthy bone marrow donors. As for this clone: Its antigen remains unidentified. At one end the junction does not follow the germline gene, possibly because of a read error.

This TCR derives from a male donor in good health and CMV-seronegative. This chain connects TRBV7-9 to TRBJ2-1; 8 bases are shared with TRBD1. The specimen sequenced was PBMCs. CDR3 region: CSSSQGTGPDKRNEQFF. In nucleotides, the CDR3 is TGTTCCAGCAGCCAAGGGACAGGTCCTGACAAACGCAATGAGCAGTTCTTC. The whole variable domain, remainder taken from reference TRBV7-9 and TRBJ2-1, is DTGVSQNPRHKITKRGQNVTFRCDPISEHNRLYWYRQTLGQGPEFLTYFQNEAQLEKSRLLSDRFSAERPKGSFSTLEIQRTEQGDSAMYLCSSSQGTGPDKRNEQFFGPGTRLTVL.